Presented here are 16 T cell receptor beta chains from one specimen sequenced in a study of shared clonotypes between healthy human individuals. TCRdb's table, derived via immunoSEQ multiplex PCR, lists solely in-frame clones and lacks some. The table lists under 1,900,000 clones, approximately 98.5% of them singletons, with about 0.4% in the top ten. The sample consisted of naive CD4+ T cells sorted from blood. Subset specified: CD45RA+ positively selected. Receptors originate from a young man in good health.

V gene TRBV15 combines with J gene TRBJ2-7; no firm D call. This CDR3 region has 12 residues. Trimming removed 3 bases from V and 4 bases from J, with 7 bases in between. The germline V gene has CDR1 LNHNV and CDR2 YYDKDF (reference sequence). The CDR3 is CATSSLGYEQYF. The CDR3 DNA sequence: TGTGCCACCAGCAGCCTCGGGTACGAGCAGTACTTC.

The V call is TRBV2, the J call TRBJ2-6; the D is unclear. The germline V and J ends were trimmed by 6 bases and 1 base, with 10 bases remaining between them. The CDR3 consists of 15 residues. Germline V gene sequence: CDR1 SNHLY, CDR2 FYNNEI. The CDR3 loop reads CASSFGESGANVLTF. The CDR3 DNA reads TGTGCCAGCAGCTTTGGAGAGTCTGGGGCCAACGTCCTGACTTTC.

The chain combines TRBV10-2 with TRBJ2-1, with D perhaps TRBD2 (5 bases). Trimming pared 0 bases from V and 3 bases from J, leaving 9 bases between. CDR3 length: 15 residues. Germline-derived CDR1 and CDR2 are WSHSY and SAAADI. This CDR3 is CASSESGRLYNEQFF. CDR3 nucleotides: TGCGCCAGCAGTGAGTCGGGGAGACTCTACAATGAGCAGTTCTTC.

CDR3 bases: TGTGCCAGCAGCTTAGCGGGAGGGGGCTCCTACAATGAGCAGTTCTTC. This encodes CASSLAGGGSYNEQFF. J is TRBJ2-1 and V is TRBV7-9, with TRBD2 as a possible D gene (7 bases). Trimming took off 0 bases at V and 0 bases at J, with 9 bases between the two ends. CDR1 and CDR2 from the germline V gene are SEHNR and FQNEAQ (reference sequence). The CDR3 runs to 16 residues.

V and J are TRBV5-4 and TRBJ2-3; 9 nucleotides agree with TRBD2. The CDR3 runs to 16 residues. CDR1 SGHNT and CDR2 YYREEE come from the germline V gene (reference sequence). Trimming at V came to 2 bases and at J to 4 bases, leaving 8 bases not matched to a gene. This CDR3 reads CASSLPLAGVADTQYF. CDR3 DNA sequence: TGTGCCAGCAGCTTACCACTAGCGGGCGTGGCAGATACGCAGTATTTT.

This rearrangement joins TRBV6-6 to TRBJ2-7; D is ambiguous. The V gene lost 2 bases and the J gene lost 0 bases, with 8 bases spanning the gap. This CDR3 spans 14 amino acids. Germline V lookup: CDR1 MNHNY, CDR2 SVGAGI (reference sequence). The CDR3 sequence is CASSYELISYEQYF. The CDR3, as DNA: TGTGCCAGCAGTTACGAACTGATCTCCTACGAGCAGTACTTC.

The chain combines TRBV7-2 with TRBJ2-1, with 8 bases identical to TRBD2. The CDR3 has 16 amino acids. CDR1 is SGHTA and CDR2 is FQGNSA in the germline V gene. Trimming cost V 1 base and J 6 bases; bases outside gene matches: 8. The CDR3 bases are TGTGCCAGCAGCTTAGGCCCGGGACTAGGGACCAATGAGCAGTTCTTC. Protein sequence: CASSLGPGLGTNEQFF.

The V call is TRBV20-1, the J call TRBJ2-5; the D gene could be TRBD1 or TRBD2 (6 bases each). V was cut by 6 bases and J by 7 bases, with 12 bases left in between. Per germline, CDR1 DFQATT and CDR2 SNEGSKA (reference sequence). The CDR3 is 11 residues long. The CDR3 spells CSAEGGVTQYF. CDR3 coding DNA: TGCAGTGCCGAGGGGGGTGTGACCCAGTACTTC.

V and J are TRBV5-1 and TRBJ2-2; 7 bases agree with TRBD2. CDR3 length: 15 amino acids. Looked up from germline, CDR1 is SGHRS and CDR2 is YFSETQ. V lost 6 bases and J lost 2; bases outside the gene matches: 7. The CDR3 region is CASTLLADNTGELFF. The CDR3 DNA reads TGCGCCAGCACCCTTCTAGCGGATAACACCGGGGAGCTGTTTTTT.

The CDR3: CASSFIGDYEQYF. Here the CDR3 DNA reads TGCGCCAGCAGTTTCATAGGGGACTACGAGCAGTACTTC. This rearrangement joins TRBV5-1 to TRBJ2-7, with D possibly TRBD1 on 5 matching bases. The CDR3 totals 13 residues. The germline gives CDR1 SGHRS, CDR2 YFSETQ. Trimming removed 5 bases from V and 3 bases from J, with 12 bases in between.

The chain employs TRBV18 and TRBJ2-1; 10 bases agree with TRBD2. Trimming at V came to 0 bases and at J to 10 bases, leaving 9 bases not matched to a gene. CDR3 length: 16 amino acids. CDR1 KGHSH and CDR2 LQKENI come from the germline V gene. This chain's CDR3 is CASSPPSGRSIREQFF. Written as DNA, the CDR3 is TGTGCCAGCTCACCACCTAGCGGGAGGTCCATTAGGGAGCAGTTCTTC.

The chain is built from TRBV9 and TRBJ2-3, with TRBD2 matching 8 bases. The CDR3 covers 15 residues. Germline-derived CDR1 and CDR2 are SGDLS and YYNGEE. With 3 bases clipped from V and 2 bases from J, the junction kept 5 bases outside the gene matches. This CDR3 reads CASSGAGATTDTQYF. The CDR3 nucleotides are TGTGCCAGCAGCGGAGCGGGAGCGACCACAGATACGCAGTATTTT.

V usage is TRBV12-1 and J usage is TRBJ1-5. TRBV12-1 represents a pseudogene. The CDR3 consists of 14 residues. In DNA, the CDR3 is TGTGCCAGCGACCCGCGACGGGTGGGCCAGCCCCAGCATTTT. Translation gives CASDPRRVGQPQHF.

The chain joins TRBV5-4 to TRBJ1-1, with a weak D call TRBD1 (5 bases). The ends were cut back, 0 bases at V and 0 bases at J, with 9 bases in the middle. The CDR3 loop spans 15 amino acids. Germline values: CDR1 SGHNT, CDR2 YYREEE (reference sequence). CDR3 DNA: TGTGCCAGCAGCTTGGGGGGCACCTTGAACACTGAAGCTTTCTTT. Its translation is CASSLGGTLNTEAFF. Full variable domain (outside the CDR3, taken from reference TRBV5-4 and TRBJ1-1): ETGVTQSPTHLIKTRGQQVTLRCSSQSGHNTVSWYQQALGQGPQFIFQYYREEENGRGNFPPRFSGLQFPNYSSELNVNALELDDSALYLCASSLGGTLNTEAFFGQGTRLTVV.

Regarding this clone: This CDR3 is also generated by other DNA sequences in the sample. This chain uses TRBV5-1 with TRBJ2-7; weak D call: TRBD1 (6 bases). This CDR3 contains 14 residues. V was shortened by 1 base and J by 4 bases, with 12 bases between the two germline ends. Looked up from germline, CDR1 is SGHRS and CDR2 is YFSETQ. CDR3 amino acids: CASSLIPGTYEQYF. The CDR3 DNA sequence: TGCGCCAGCAGCTTGATTCCGGGGACATACGAGCAGTACTTC.

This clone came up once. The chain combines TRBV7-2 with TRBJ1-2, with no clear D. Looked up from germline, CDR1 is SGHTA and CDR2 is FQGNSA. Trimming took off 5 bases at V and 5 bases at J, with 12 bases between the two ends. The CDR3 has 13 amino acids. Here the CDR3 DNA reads TGTGCCAGCAGCGCAAATCTAGGGTATGGCTACACCTTC. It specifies CASSANLGYGYTF.